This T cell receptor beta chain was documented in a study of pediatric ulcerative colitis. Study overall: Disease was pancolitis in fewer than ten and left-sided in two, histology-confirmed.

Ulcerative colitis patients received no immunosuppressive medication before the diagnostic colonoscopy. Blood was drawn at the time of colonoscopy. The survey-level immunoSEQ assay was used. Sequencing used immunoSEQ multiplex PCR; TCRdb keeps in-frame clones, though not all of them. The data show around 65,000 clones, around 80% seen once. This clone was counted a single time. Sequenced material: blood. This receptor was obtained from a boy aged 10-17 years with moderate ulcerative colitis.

In DNA form, the CDR3 reads TGTGCCAGCAGCGGGTGGGATGAGCAGTTCTTC. Translation: CASSGWDEQFF. This chain links TRBV21-1 with TRBJ2-1. TRBV21-1 constitutes a pseudogene. The CDR3 spans 11 residues.